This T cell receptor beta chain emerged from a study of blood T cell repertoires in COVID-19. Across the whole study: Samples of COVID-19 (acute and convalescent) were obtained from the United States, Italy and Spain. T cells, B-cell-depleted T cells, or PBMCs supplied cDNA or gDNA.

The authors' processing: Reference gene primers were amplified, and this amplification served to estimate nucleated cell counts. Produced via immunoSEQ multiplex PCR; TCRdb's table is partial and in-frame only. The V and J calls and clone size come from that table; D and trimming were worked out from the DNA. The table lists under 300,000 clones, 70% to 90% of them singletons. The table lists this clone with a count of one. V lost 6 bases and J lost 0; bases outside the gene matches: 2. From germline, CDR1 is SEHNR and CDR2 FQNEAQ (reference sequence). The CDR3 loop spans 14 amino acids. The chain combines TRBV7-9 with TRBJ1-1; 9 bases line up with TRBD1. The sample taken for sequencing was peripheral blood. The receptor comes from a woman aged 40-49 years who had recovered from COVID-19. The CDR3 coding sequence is TGTGCCAGCAGAGGACAGGGGATGAACACTGAAGCTTTCTTT. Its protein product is CASRGQGMNTEAFF.